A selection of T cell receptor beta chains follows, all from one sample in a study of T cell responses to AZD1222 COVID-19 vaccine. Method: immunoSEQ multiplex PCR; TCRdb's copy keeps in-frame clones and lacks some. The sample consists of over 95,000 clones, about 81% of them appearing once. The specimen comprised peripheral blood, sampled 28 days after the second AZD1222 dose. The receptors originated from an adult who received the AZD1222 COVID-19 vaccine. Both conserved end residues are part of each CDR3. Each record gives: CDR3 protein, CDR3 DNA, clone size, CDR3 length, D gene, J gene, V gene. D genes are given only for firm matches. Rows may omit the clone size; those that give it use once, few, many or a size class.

CDR3aa: CASSLFLPRGTGELFF
CDR3nt: TGTGCCAGCAGCTTGTTCTTACCGAGGGGGACCGGGGAGCTGTTTTTT
abundance: .
len: 16
d_gene: .
j_gene: TRBJ2-2
v_gene: TRBV5-4

CDR3aa: CASSVGTLGETQYF
CDR3nt: TGTGCCAGCAGCGTAGGAACCCTCGGAGAGACCCAGTACTTC
abundance: .
len: 14
d_gene: .
j_gene: TRBJ2-5
v_gene: TRBV9

CDR3aa: CASSLAGLTGELFF
CDR3nt: TGTGCCAGCAGCTTAGCGGGCTTAACCGGGGAGCTGTTTTTT
abundance: .
len: 14
d_gene: .
j_gene: TRBJ2-2
v_gene: TRBV11-2

CDR3aa: CASSPTGQGQKTQYF
CDR3nt: TGTGCCAGCTCACCCACCGGACAGGGTCAAAAGACCCAGTACTTC
abundance: .
len: 15
d_gene: TRBD1
j_gene: TRBJ2-5
v_gene: TRBV18

CDR3aa: CASGEGGIYGYTF
CDR3nt: TGTGCCAGCGGAGAGGGGGGGATCTATGGCTACACCTTC
abundance: .
len: 13
d_gene: .
j_gene: TRBJ1-2
v_gene: TRBV4-2

CDR3aa: CAWSVGLSSNQPQHF
CDR3nt: TGTGCCTGGAGTGTCGGCCTGAGCAGCAATCAGCCCCAGCATTTT
abundance: .
len: 15
d_gene: .
j_gene: TRBJ1-5
v_gene: TRBV30

CDR3aa: CASSYSLNTEAFF
CDR3nt: TGTGCCAGCAGTTACTCCCTAAACACTGAAGCTTTCTTT
abundance: .
len: 13
d_gene: .
j_gene: TRBJ1-1
v_gene: TRBV6-5

CDR3aa: CASGEGMFTEAFF
CDR3nt: TGTGCTAGTGGGGAAGGGATGTTCACTGAAGCTTTCTTT
abundance: .
len: 13
d_gene: .
j_gene: TRBJ1-1
v_gene: TRBV12-5

CDR3aa: CASSVHRGGQSATNEKLFF
CDR3nt: TGTGCCAGCAGTGTTCACCGCGGGGGCCAATCTGCAACTAATGAAAAACTGTTTTTT
abundance: .
len: 19
d_gene: .
j_gene: TRBJ1-4
v_gene: TRBV6-1

CDR3aa: CASSQDAGGEGWAFF
CDR3nt: TGTGCCAGCAGCCAAGATGCGGGGGGCGAGGGCTGGGCTTTCTTT
abundance: .
len: 15
d_gene: .
j_gene: TRBJ1-1
v_gene: TRBV3-1/TRBV3-2

CDR3aa: CASSFGQSGSGNTIYF
CDR3nt: TGTGCCAGCAGCTTCGGACAGTCAGGCTCTGGAAACACCATATATTTT
abundance: few
len: 16
d_gene: .
j_gene: TRBJ1-3
v_gene: TRBV7-3

CDR3aa: CASSQGSSPLHF
CDR3nt: TGTGCCAGCAGCCAAGGGAGTTCACCCCTCCACTTT
abundance: .
len: 12
d_gene: .
j_gene: TRBJ1-6
v_gene: TRBV14

CDR3aa: CASSGLQGAVGETQYF
CDR3nt: TGTGCCAGCAGCGGTTTACAGGGGGCTGTGGGAGAGACCCAGTACTTC
abundance: .
len: 16
d_gene: TRBD1
j_gene: TRBJ2-5
v_gene: TRBV9

CDR3aa: CASSWEGDTQYF
CDR3nt: TGTGCCAGCAGTTGGGAAGGCGATACGCAGTATTTT
abundance: .
len: 12
d_gene: .
j_gene: TRBJ2-3
v_gene: TRBV2

CDR3aa: CASSLRGNTEAFF
CDR3nt: TGCGCCAGCAGCCTTAGGGGGAACACTGAAGCTTTCTTT
abundance: .
len: 13
d_gene: .
j_gene: TRBJ1-1
v_gene: TRBV4-1

CDR3aa: CASSLISYEQYF
CDR3nt: TGTGCCAGCAGTTTAATAAGCTACGAGCAGTACTTC
abundance: .
len: 12
d_gene: .
j_gene: TRBJ2-7
v_gene: TRBV12-3/TRBV12-4

CDR3aa: CASSQVHSLTGELFF
CDR3nt: TGTGCCAGCAGCCAAGTTCACAGTCTAACCGGGGAGCTGTTTTTT
abundance: .
len: 15
d_gene: .
j_gene: TRBJ2-2
v_gene: TRBV3-1/TRBV3-2

CDR3aa: CASSHPRLAGGCTQYF
CDR3nt: TGCGCCAGCAGTCACCCCCGACTAGCGGGGGGTTGTACGCAGTATTTT
abundance: .
len: 16
d_gene: TRBD2
j_gene: TRBJ2-3
v_gene: TRBV23-1

CDR3aa: CATSRGSTPAPGTIYF
CDR3nt: TGTGCCACCAGCAGAGGATCCACACCCGCTCCGGGCACCATATATTTT
abundance: .
len: 16
d_gene: .
j_gene: TRBJ1-3
v_gene: TRBV15

CDR3aa: CASRIQGVENTEAFF
CDR3nt: TGTGCCAGCAGGATACAGGGCGTGGAGAACACTGAAGCTTTCTTT
abundance: once
len: 15
d_gene: .
j_gene: TRBJ1-1
v_gene: TRBV2

CDR3aa: CASSYADNNSPLHF
CDR3nt: TGTGCCAGCAGTTATGCAGATAATAATTCACCCCTCCACTTT
abundance: few
len: 14
d_gene: .
j_gene: TRBJ1-6
v_gene: TRBV6-2/TRBV6-3

CDR3aa: CASSNSGTGGQETQYF
CDR3nt: TGTGCCAGTAGTAACTCCGGGACAGGGGGACAAGAGACCCAGTACTTC
abundance: once
len: 16
d_gene: TRBD1
j_gene: TRBJ2-5
v_gene: TRBV19

CDR3aa: CASRQGSGSSKTDTQYF
CDR3nt: TGTGCCAGCAGGCAAGGGAGCGGTTCCTCGAAAACAGATACGCAGTATTTT
abundance: .
len: 17
d_gene: .
j_gene: TRBJ2-3
v_gene: TRBV7-9

CDR3aa: CASSSTGGGGELFF
CDR3nt: TGCGCCAGCAGCTCTACAGGGGGAGGCGGGGAGCTGTTTTTT
abundance: .
len: 14
d_gene: TRBD1
j_gene: TRBJ2-2
v_gene: TRBV5-1

CDR3aa: CASSIFGLGSYEQYF
CDR3nt: TGTGCCAGTAGTATATTTGGACTAGGGTCCTACGAGCAGTACTTC
abundance: .
len: 15
d_gene: TRBD2
j_gene: TRBJ2-7
v_gene: TRBV19

CDR3aa: CASSRSGPQGSEAFF
CDR3nt: TGTGCCAGCAGCCGGTCAGGACCTCAGGGATCTGAAGCTTTCTTT
abundance: .
len: 15
d_gene: .
j_gene: TRBJ1-1
v_gene: TRBV3-1/TRBV3-2

CDR3aa: CASSIDRIPSGTQYF
CDR3nt: TGTGCCAGTAGTATAGATCGTATCCCGTCAGGTACGCAGTATTTT
abundance: .
len: 15
d_gene: .
j_gene: TRBJ2-3
v_gene: TRBV19

CDR3aa: CASSYQEHSGIYEQYF
CDR3nt: TGTGCCAGCTCGTACCAAGAACACAGTGGGATCTACGAGCAGTACTTC
abundance: .
len: 16
d_gene: .
j_gene: TRBJ2-7
v_gene: TRBV18

CDR3aa: CASSLTETQYF
CDR3nt: TGTGCCAGCAGCTTAACAGAGACCCAGTACTTC
abundance: few
len: 11
d_gene: .
j_gene: TRBJ2-5
v_gene: TRBV5-6

CDR3aa: CAISESASGTNNEQFF
CDR3nt: TGTGCCATCAGTGAGTCTGCTAGCGGGACTAACAATGAGCAGTTCTTC
abundance: .
len: 16
d_gene: TRBD2
j_gene: TRBJ2-1
v_gene: TRBV10-3

CDR3aa: CASRDRAETQYF
CDR3nt: TGTGCCAGCAGGGACAGGGCGGAGACCCAGTACTTC
abundance: .
len: 12
d_gene: TRBD1
j_gene: TRBJ2-5
v_gene: TRBV6-5

CDR3aa: CASSIADEQYF
CDR3nt: TGTGCCAGTAGTATAGCAGACGAGCAGTACTTC
abundance: .
len: 11
d_gene: .
j_gene: TRBJ2-7
v_gene: TRBV19

CDR3aa: CASSAQGLQSSGANVLTF
CDR3nt: TGTGCCAGCAGCGCACAGGGGCTACAGAGCTCTGGGGCCAACGTCCTGACTTTC
abundance: once
len: 18
d_gene: TRBD1
j_gene: TRBJ2-6
v_gene: TRBV9

CDR3aa: CAWRGLRDRRQEQFF
CDR3nt: TGTGCCTGGAGGGGGCTAAGGGACCGACGACAAGAGCAGTTCTTC
abundance: .
len: 15
d_gene: .
j_gene: TRBJ2-1
v_gene: TRBV30

CDR3aa: CASSLVHRGTEAFF
CDR3nt: TGTGCCAGCAGCTTAGTCCACAGGGGCACTGAAGCTTTCTTT
abundance: .
len: 14
d_gene: TRBD1
j_gene: TRBJ1-1
v_gene: TRBV11-2

CDR3aa: CASSHGQEGYEQYF
CDR3nt: TGCGCCAGCAGCCACGGACAGGAGGGCTACGAGCAGTACTTC
abundance: .
len: 14
d_gene: .
j_gene: TRBJ2-7
v_gene: TRBV5-1

CDR3aa: CASSQAGGNTIYF
CDR3nt: TGCGCCAGCAGCCAGGCAGGAGGAAACACCATATATTTT
abundance: .
len: 13
d_gene: .
j_gene: TRBJ1-3
v_gene: TRBV4-1

CDR3aa: CASSPQGIGEQYF
CDR3nt: TGTGCCAGCAGCCCACAGGGCATTGGCGAGCAGTACTTC
abundance: .
len: 13
d_gene: .
j_gene: TRBJ2-7
v_gene: TRBV7-9

CDR3aa: CASSLDQAGGYLFF
CDR3nt: TGCGCCAGCAGCTTGGATCAAGCGGGAGGTTATCTGTTCTTC
abundance: .
len: 14
d_gene: TRBD2
j_gene: TRBJ2-1
v_gene: TRBV5-1

CDR3aa: CASFAGSSGANVLTF
CDR3nt: TGTGCCAGCTTCGCGGGATCGTCTGGGGCCAACGTCCTGACTTTC
abundance: .
len: 15
d_gene: .
j_gene: TRBJ2-6
v_gene: TRBV5-4

CDR3aa: CASSQGAVPLNTEAFF
CDR3nt: TGCGCCAGCAGCCAAGGGGCAGTGCCATTGAACACTGAAGCTTTCTTT
abundance: .
len: 16
d_gene: .
j_gene: TRBJ1-1
v_gene: TRBV4-1

CDR3aa: CASSFGLGYEQYF
CDR3nt: TGTGCCAGCAGTTTCGGGCTTGGGTACGAGCAGTACTTC
abundance: .
len: 13
d_gene: .
j_gene: TRBJ2-7
v_gene: TRBV12-3/TRBV12-4

CDR3aa: CASSDELSGNTIYF
CDR3nt: TGTGCCAGCAGCGATGAACTCTCTGGAAACACCATATATTTT
abundance: .
len: 14
d_gene: .
j_gene: TRBJ1-3
v_gene: TRBV3-1/TRBV3-2